These 15 T cell receptor beta chains originate from one sample sequenced in a study of blood T cell repertoires in COVID-19. The repertoire was sequenced with immunoSEQ multiplex PCR; TCRdb's copy has only in-frame clones and lacks some. In the table there are about 320,000 clones, about 88% of which are singletons. The sample taken for sequencing was PBMCs or T cells enriched from blood (not recorded which). The receptors stem from a man aged 55 to 70 who had recovered from COVID-19.

The J gene is TRBJ1-3, the V gene TRBV18; tentative D call: TRBD1 (6 bases). V was clipped by 3 bases and J by 2 bases, with 11 bases between them. Germline V gene data show CDR1 as KGHSH and CDR2 as LQKENI. This CDR3 is built from 15 residues. The CDR3 DNA sequence: TGTGCCAGCTCACCGGGGGCAATTGCTGGAAACACCATATATTTT. It specifies CASSPGAIAGNTIYF. Filled out from reference TRBV18 and TRBJ1-3, the complete variable domain reads NAGVMQNPRHLVRRRGQEARLRCSPMKGHSHVYWYRQLPEEGLKFMVYLQKENIIDESGMPKERFSAEFPKEGPSILRIQQVVRGDSAAYFCASSPGAIAGNTIYFGEGSWLTVV.

This chain links TRBV5-4 with TRBJ2-3, with a tentative D call TRBD2 (5 bases). Trimming shortened V by 4 bases and J by 6 bases, and 15 bases separated the two germline ends. Germline-derived CDR1 and CDR2 are SGHNT and YYREEE (reference sequence). There are 14 residues in the CDR3. CDR3 nucleotide sequence: TGTGCCAGCAGCACACCAGCGGAGCGCGATACGCAGTATTTT. This gives the protein CASSTPAERDTQYF. The variable domain in full, completed from reference TRBV5-4 and TRBJ2-3, reads ETGVTQSPTHLIKTRGQQVTLRCSSQSGHNTVSWYQQALGQGPQFIFQYYREEENGRGNFPPRFSGLQFPNYSSELNVNALELDDSALYLCASSTPAERDTQYFGPGTRLTVL.

This clone was recorded once. The chain joins TRBV18 to TRBJ2-2, with TRBD2 as a possible D gene (5 bases). There are 16 residues in the CDR3. In germline, CDR1 is KGHSH, CDR2 LQKENI. Trimming cost V 2 bases and J 2 bases, with 12 bases left between them. CDR3 in amino acids: CASSPWTDYNTGELFF. The DNA of the CDR3 is TGTGCCAGCTCACCATGGACTGACTACAACACCGGGGAGCTGTTTTTT.

V is TRBV13 and J is TRBJ2-1; no definite D call. Trimming removed 4 bases at V and 5 bases at J, with 18 bases between. This CDR3 has 16 residues. CDR1 is PRHDT and CDR2 is FYEKMQ in the germline V gene (reference sequence). The CDR3: CASSSRAVTRNNEQFF. The CDR3 DNA sequence: TGTGCCAGCAGCTCGAGAGCTGTCACCCGAAACAATGAGCAGTTCTTC.

The V and J genes are TRBV5-1 and TRBJ1-5, with a tentative D call TRBD1 (5 bases). Trimming cost V 7 bases and J 6 bases, with 14 bases left between them. CDR3 size: 13 residues. CDR1 is SGHRS, CDR2 YFSETQ, per germline. The chain's CDR3 is CASAPGGGQPQHF. CDR3 sequence (DNA): TGCGCCAGCGCCCCCGGGGGTGGTCAGCCCCAGCATTTT.

The chain joins TRBV5-1 to TRBJ2-3; 14 positions agree with TRBD2. The CDR3 consists of 17 residues. Looked up from germline, CDR1 is SGHRS and CDR2 is YFSETQ. Germline trimming cut 0 bases from V and 2 bases from J; bases unmatched to any gene: 2. CDR3 nucleotides: TGCGCCAGCAGCTTGGGACTAGCGGGAGGGTACACAGATACGCAGTATTTT. Protein: CASSLGLAGGYTDTQYF.

This chain joins TRBV5-1 and TRBJ1-1, with D possibly being TRBD1 (5 bases). V lost 1 base and J lost 0, with 22 bases in between. The CDR3 is made up of 19 amino acids. CDR1 is SGHRS, CDR2 YFSETQ, per germline. CDR3 region: CASSLRLGPGKSVNTEAFF. The CDR3 nucleotides are TGCGCCAGCAGCTTGCGGTTGGGTCCAGGGAAATCGGTGAACACTGAAGCTTTCTTT.

The genes are TRBV28 and TRBJ1-6; TRBD1 aligns across 10 bases. V trimming: 5 bases; J trimming: 9 bases; junction bases outside the gene matches: 4. Germline CDR1 is MDHEN and CDR2 is SYDVKM. The CDR3 runs to 14 residues. CDR3 DNA sequence: TGTGCCAGCAGTACCGGGACAGGGGTTTCACCCCTCCACTTT. Translation: CASSTGTGVSPLHF.

This clone was picked up a small number of times. This chain connects TRBV5-4 to TRBJ2-2, with 13 nucleotides matching TRBD2. CDR3 length equals 17 residues. Looked up from germline, CDR1 is SGHNT and CDR2 is YYREEE (reference sequence). The trim removed 4 bases at V and 0 bases at J, leaving 3 bases unmatched. CDR3 region: CASSKGLAGPNTGELFF. CDR3 nucleotide sequence: TGTGCCAGCAGCAAGGGACTAGCGGGGCCGAACACCGGGGAGCTGTTTTTT.

Here the CDR3 DNA reads TGTGCCAGCAGCTTGAGACTAGCGGGGGGAGACGAGCAGTACTTC. Encoded protein: CASSLRLAGGDEQYF. The V gene is TRBV13, the J gene TRBJ2-7, with 13 bases that match TRBD2. J was trimmed by 5 bases and V by 3 bases; bases with no gene match: 4. In germline, CDR1 is PRHDT, CDR2 FYEKMQ (reference sequence). There are 15 residues in the CDR3.

The V and J genes are TRBV15 and TRBJ1-3, with D possibly being TRBD1 (6 bases). V was shortened by 0 bases and J by 2 bases, with 8 bases between the two germline ends. The germline V gene encodes CDR1 LNHNV and CDR2 YYDKDF (reference sequence). This CDR3 is 15 amino acids long. The CDR3 loop is CATSRDGGTGNTIYF. The DNA of the CDR3 is TGTGCCACCAGCAGAGATGGGGGCACTGGAAACACCATATATTTT.

The chain couples TRBV30 to TRBJ1-1; 8 bases match TRBD1. Trimming took 1 base from V and 4 from J; bases not matched to a gene: 5. Germline loops: CDR1 GTSNPN, CDR2 SVGIG (reference sequence). The CDR3 extends over 14 amino acids. The CDR3 protein is CAWSAFTGGTEAFF. The CDR3, as DNA: TGTGCCTGGAGTGCATTCACAGGGGGCACTGAAGCTTTCTTT.

The rearrangement uses TRBV7-9 and TRBJ1-1; 8 nucleotides align to TRBD1. CDR3 size: 16 residues. CDR1 SEHNR and CDR2 FQNEAQ come from the germline V gene (reference sequence). The V segment lost 2 bases and the J segment 2 bases; nucleotides outside the gene matches: 7. The CDR3 sequence: CASSLPTGTGNTEAFF. In DNA, the CDR3 is TGTGCCAGCAGCTTACCCACTGGGACAGGAAACACTGAAGCTTTCTTT.

The chain recombines TRBV5-4 with TRBJ2-3, with TRBD2 matching 9 bases. Looked up from germline, CDR1 is SGHNT and CDR2 is YYREEE (reference sequence). J was trimmed by 2 bases and V by 3 bases; bases with no gene match: 7. The CDR3 runs to 16 residues. CDR3 loop: CASSSSAGGLTDTQYF. The CDR3 nucleotides read TGTGCCAGCAGCTCCTCAGCGGGGGGTCTCACAGATACGCAGTATTTT.

This rearrangement joins TRBV18 to TRBJ1-2, with a possible D match to TRBD1 (5 bases). Germline V CDR1 and CDR2: KGHSH, LQKENI. With 3 bases removed from V and 6 bases from J, the gap between germline ends came to 17 bases. The CDR3 runs to 15 residues. CDR3 residues: CASSPGTRALDGYTF. In DNA, the CDR3 is TGTGCCAGCTCACCCGGGACTAGGGCGCTCGATGGCTACACCTTC.